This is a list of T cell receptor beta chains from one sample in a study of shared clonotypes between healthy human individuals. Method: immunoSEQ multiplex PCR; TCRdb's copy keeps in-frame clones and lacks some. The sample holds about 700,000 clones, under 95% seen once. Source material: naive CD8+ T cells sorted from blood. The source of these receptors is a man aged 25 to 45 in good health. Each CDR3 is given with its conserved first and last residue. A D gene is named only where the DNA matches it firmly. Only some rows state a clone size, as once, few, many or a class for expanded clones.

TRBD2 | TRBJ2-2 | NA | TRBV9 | TGTGCCAGCAGCGTAGCCCAGACCAGACTAGCGGGAACCGGGGAGCTGTTTTTT | CASSVAQTRLAGTGELFF
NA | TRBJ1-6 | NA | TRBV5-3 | TGTGCCAGAAGTTGTGATCTCCAGGGACCTCGGAATTCACCCCTCCACTTT | CARSCDLQGPRNSPLHF
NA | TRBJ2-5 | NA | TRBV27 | TGTGCCAGCAGTTTATCTAGAGGGGGAGAGACCCAGTACTTC | CASSLSRGGETQYF
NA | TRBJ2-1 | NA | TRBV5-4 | TGTGCCAGCAGCGACTCGACAAACAATGAGCAGTTCTTC | CASSDSTNNEQFF
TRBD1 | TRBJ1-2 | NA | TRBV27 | TGTGCCAGCAGTGCGACAGGGTTTGACTATGGCTACACCTTC | CASSATGFDYGYTF
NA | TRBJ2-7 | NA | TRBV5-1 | TGCGCCAGCAGCGGCAGTCAACACTTGCCTAGGGGCGAGCAGTACTTC | CASSGSQHLPRGEQYF
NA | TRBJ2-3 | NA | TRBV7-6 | TGTGCCAGCAGCTTAGGTAGTGGGTTGAGCACAGATACGCAGTATTTT | CASSLGSGLSTDTQYF
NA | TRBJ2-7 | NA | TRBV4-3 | TGCGCCAGCAGCCAAGATGTCAGCTACGAGCAGTACTTC | CASSQDVSYEQYF
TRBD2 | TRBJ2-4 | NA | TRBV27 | TGTGCCAGCAGCAAACCGGGACTAGAAGTTTTCTTC | CASSKPGLEVFF
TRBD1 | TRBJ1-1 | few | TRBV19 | TGTGCCAGTAGTCCGACAGGGTATCTTGAAGCTTTCTTT | CASSPTGYLEAFF
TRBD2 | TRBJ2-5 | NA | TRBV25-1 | TGTGCCAGCAGTGAAAGACTAGCGGTCCAAGAGACCCAGTACTTC | CASSERLAVQETQYF
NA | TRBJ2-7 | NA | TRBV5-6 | TGTGCCAGCAGCTTGGACCTCCGCTCCTACGAGCAGTACTTC | CASSLDLRSYEQYF
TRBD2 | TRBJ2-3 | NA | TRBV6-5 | TGTGCCAGCAGTACGCTAGCGGGGAGCACAGATACGCAGTATTTT | CASSTLAGSTDTQYF
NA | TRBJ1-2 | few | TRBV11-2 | TGTGCCAGCAGCTTAGATTCCCATGGCTACACCTTC | CASSLDSHGYTF
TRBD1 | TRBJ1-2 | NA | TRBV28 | TGTGCCAGCAGCCGGGACAGGTACTCTGGCTACACCTTC | CASSRDRYSGYTF
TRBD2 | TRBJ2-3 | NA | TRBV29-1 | TGCAGCGTCCGATCTGGGACTAGCGGGTTCACAGATACGCAGTATTTT | CSVRSGTSGFTDTQYF
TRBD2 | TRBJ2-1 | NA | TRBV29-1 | TGCAGCGTTGAGGTTCGAGGGAGGGCCCCTAACAATGAGCAGTTCTTC | CSVEVRGRAPNNEQFF
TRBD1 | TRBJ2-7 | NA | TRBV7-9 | TGTGCCAGCAGCCTGCAGGGACAGCCCTACGAGCAGTACTTC | CASSLQGQPYEQYF
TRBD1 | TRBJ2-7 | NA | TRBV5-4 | TGTGCCAGCAGCTCACAGGGGGAAGGCGAGCAGTACTTC | CASSSQGEGEQYF
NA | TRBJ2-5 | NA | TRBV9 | TGTGCCAGCAGCCCCCGCCCCCTGGGGCAAGAGACCCAGTACTTC | CASSPRPLGQETQYF
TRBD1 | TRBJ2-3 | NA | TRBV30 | TGTGCTTCAGGGGGCGGGAATACAGATACGCAGTATTTT | CASGGGNTDTQYF
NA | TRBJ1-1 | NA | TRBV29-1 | TGCAGCGCGCGAAGAGGGCGGACTGAAGCTTTCTTT | CSARRGRTEAFF
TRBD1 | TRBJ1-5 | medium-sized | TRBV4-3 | TGCGCCAGCAGCCAAGCGGCAGGGGGAAATCAGCCCCAGCATTTT | CASSQAAGGNQPQHF
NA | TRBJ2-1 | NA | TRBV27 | TGTGCCAGCTCAAAGGGAAGCTCCTACAATGAGCAGTTCTTC | CASSKGSSYNEQFF
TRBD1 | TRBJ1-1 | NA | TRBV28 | TGTGCCAGCAGTTTAGTCGGGACAGTCGAAGCTTTCTTT | CASSLVGTVEAFF
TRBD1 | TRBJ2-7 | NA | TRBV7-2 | TGTGCCAGCAGACAAAGGACTACGGGACAGGCCTACGAGCAGTACTTC | CASRQRTTGQAYEQYF
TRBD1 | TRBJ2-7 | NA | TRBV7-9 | TGTGCCAGCAGTTCGACAGGGGGCTACTACGAGCAGTACTTC | CASSSTGGYYEQYF
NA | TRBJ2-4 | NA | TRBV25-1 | TGTGCCAGCAGTGCACCCGACAAAAACATTCAGTACTTC | CASSAPDKNIQYF
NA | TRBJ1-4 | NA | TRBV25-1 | TGTGCCAGCAGTGACACTTCAAAACGAGGCCGCAGAGGGGAAAAACTGTTTTTT | CASSDTSKRGRRGEKLFF
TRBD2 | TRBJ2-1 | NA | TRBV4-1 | TGCGCCAGCAGCCAACCAGGACTAGACAATGAGCAGTTCTTC | CASSQPGLDNEQFF
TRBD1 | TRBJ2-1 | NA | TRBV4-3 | TGCGCCAGCAGCCAAGTGTTGGCGGGACAGGGAAATGAGCAGTTCTTC | CASSQVLAGQGNEQFF
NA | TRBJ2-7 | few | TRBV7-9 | TGTGCCAGCAGCCCAGCCTACGAGCAGTACTTC | CASSPAYEQYF
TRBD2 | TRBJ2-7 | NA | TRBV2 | TGTGCCAGCAGTGAAAGGAGACTAGCGGGAGTGTGGCACGAGCAGTACTTC | CASSERRLAGVWHEQYF
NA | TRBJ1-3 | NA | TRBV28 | TGTGCCAGCAGTTTATTCAAGGGGGGTTTTGGAAACACCATATATTTT | CASSLFKGGFGNTIYF
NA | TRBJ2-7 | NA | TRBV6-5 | TGTGCCAGCAGTTACAATCCCTCCGCCTACGAGCAGTACTTC | CASSYNPSAYEQYF
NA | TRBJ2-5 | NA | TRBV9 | TGTGCCAGCAGCCCAGGTCCCGGGGAGGAGACCCAGTACTTC | CASSPGPGEETQYF
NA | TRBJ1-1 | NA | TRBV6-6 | TGTGCCAGCAGCCCCCCCCCGGGGGCGCGTCATACTGAAGCTTTCTTT | CASSPPPGARHTEAFF
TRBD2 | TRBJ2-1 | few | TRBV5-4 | TGTGCCAGCAGCTCCGGACTAGCGGGAGTTAATGAGCAGTTCTTC | CASSSGLAGVNEQFF
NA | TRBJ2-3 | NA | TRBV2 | TGTGCCAGCAGTGAAGTTGGGGAGGCAGATACGCAGTATTTT | CASSEVGEADTQYF
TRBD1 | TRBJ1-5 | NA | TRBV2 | TGTGCCAGCAGCGGGGGACAGACTAACCAGCCCCAGCATTTT | CASSGGQTNQPQHF
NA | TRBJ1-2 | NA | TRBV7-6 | TGTGCCAGCAGCTTGCAGGGTTACTATGGCTACACCTTC | CASSLQGYYGYTF
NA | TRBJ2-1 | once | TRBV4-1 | TGCGCCAGCAGCCAAGGGGCGGAATACAATGAGCAGTTCTTC | CASSQGAEYNEQFF
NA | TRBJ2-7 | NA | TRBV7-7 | TGTGCCAGCAGCCCAGGACCATCCTACGAGCAGTACTTC | CASSPGPSYEQYF
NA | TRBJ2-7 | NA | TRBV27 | TGTGCCAGCTCACAGGGTCTGACAGGAATCGGCGAGCAGTACTTC | CASSQGLTGIGEQYF
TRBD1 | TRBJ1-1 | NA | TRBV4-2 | TGTGCCAGCAGCTATCAGACAGGGGCCTACGAGAACACTGAAGCTTTCTTT | CASSYQTGAYENTEAFF
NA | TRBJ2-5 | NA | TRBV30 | TGTGCCTGGGGCGAGTTGTGGGCCCAGTACTTC | CAWGELWAQYF
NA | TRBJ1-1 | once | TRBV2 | TGTGCCAGCAATTTCCGGGATCTTCCGAACACTGAAGCTTTCTTT | CASNFRDLPNTEAFF
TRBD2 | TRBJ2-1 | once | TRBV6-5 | TGTGCCAGCAGTTACTCCAGACTAGCGCCCAATGAGCAGTTCTTC | CASSYSRLAPNEQFF
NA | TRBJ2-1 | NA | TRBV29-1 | TGCAGCGTTGAAGTTCGGAGCGCCACCTACAATGAGCAGTTCTTC | CSVEVRSATYNEQFF
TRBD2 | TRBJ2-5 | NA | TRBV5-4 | TGTGCCAGCAGCGCCGGGACTAGCGGGCCCTTCCTGAAAGAGACCCAGTACTTC | CASSAGTSGPFLKETQYF
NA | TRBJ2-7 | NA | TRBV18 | TGTGCCAGCTCACCCGAGAGAAGTATCTCCTACGAGCAGTACTTC | CASSPERSISYEQYF
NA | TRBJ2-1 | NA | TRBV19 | TGTGCCAGTAGTATTGGCGGTCGGGGTTTCGATGAGCAGTTCTTC | CASSIGGRGFDEQFF
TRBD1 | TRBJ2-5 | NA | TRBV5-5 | TGTGCCAGCGCGTCAGACAGGGGGTACCCCCAAGAGACCCAGTACTTC | CASASDRGYPQETQYF
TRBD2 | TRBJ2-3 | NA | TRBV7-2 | TGTGCCAGCAGCTTATCCGGTATAGCGGGAGGGCCGAATACGCAGTATTTT | CASSLSGIAGGPNTQYF
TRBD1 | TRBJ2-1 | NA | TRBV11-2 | TGTGCCAGCAGCCCTCGGACAGGGCCCAATGAGCAGTTCTTC | CASSPRTGPNEQFF